These T cell receptor beta chains were read from a single sample in a study of cytomegalovirus exposure and HLA in healthy donors. Produced via immunoSEQ multiplex PCR; TCRdb's table is partial and in-frame only. The sample yields some 140,000 clones, around four fifths seen once. The sample taken for sequencing was PBMCs. These receptors all stem from a man in his thirties or forties in good health and CMV-seropositive. Each CDR3 is given with its conserved first and last residue. A D gene is named only where the DNA matches it firmly. Clone size, where shown, is once, few, many, or a class for clones that have expanded.

>NA|14|TRBD1|TRBJ1-2|TRBV7-2
TGTGCCAGCAGCTTCCAAACCGGGACAGGTGGCTACACCTTC
CASSFQTGTGGYTF
>NA|13|NA|TRBJ1-2|TRBV4-3
TGCGCCAGCAGCCAAGGGGACATGGGCGGCTACACCTTC
CASSQGDMGGYTF
>NA|15|TRBD1|TRBJ2-6|TRBV10-3
TGTGCCACCCGACAGGGGGCATGGGGGGCCAACGTCCTGACTTTC
CATRQGAWGANVLTF
>NA|14|NA|TRBJ1-5|TRBV5-1
TGCGCCAGCAGCTCCACAGGGCTAAATCAGCCCCAGCATTTT
CASSSTGLNQPQHF
>few|15|TRBD1|TRBJ2-5|TRBV5-1
TGCGCCAGCAGCTTGGGGACAGGTCGCGGAGAGACCCAGTACTTC
CASSLGTGRGETQYF
>NA|16|NA|TRBJ2-1|TRBV6-5
TGTGCCAGCAGTTTCAGGGTTTTGGGAACCTACAATGAGCAGTTCTTC
CASSFRVLGTYNEQFF
>NA|11|NA|TRBJ1-1|TRBV19
TGTGCCAGTAGTGTCGGTCCTGAAGCTTTCTTT
CASSVGPEAFF
>NA|17|TRBD1|TRBJ1-5|TRBV2
TGTGCCAGCAGCTCGGGACAGGGGCAATTGGGCAATCAGCCCCAGCATTTT
CASSSGQGQLGNQPQHF
>NA|16|NA|TRBJ1-1|TRBV5-4
TGTGCCAGCAGCTTGGCGGCCGGGGGATTGAACACTGAAGCTTTCTTT
CASSLAAGGLNTEAFF
>NA|15|TRBD2|TRBJ2-1|TRBV6-4
TGTGCCAGCAGTGTAAGCGGGAGATCCTACAATGAGCAGTTCTTC
CASSVSGRSYNEQFF
>NA|14|TRBD1|TRBJ2-3|TRBV6-5
TGTGCCAGCAGTACCTCCAGACAGGGAGATACGCAGTATTTT
CASSTSRQGDTQYF
>NA|14|NA|TRBJ1-2|TRBV7-8
TGTGCCAGCAGCTTAGCGGCAGACTATAATGGCTACACCTTC
CASSLAADYNGYTF
>NA|13|NA|TRBJ1-2|TRBV2
TGTGCCAGCAGTGCCTACGAAGTGAGCGGCTACACCTTC
CASSAYEVSGYTF
>NA|15|TRBD2|TRBJ2-5|TRBV5-4
TGTGCCAGCAGCCAGGTCACTAGCGGACAAGAGACCCAGTACTTC
CASSQVTSGQETQYF
>NA|14|NA|TRBJ1-6|TRBV5-6
TGTGCCAGCAGCTTTAACAGGGCCCTGGGATCCCTCCACTTT
CASSFNRALGSLHF
>NA|15|TRBD1|TRBJ2-7|TRBV18
TGTGCCAGCTCACTGGGACAGGGGAAGCGCTACGAGCAGTACTTC
CASSLGQGKRYEQYF
>NA|15|NA|TRBJ2-2|TRBV11-2
TGTGCCAGCAGCGGGCTGGAACTAGAAACCGGGGAGCTGTTTTTT
CASSGLELETGELFF
>once|15|TRBD1|TRBJ2-1|TRBV9
TGTGCCAGCAGCGTACAGGGAAGAGGGGGCGATGAGCAGTTCTTC
CASSVQGRGGDEQFF
>large|14|NA|TRBJ2-2|TRBV5-1
TGCGCCAGCAGCATCGGGGTTAACACCGGGGAGCTGTTTTTT
CASSIGVNTGELFF
>NA|14|NA|TRBJ1-1|TRBV7-2
TGTGCCAGCAGCCCGGCAGGGTTGAACACTGAAGCTTTCTTT
CASSPAGLNTEAFF
>NA|14|NA|TRBJ1-6|TRBV6-1
TGTGCCAGCATTTCGAGCTCCTATAATTCACCCCTCCACTTT
CASISSSYNSPLHF
>NA|18|NA|TRBJ1-2|TRBV16
TGTGCCAGCAGCACACTCTTGCTGGGCCAACTCTTTTACTATGGCTACACCTTC
CASSTLLLGQLFYYGYTF